The T cell receptor (beta chain) under discussion was sequenced for a study of T cell repertoires in cytomegalovirus infection. Study-wide context: From public TCR beta signatures came an indication of both CMV infection and matching HLA type. Study-wide points: Clonotype analysis showed dominance of the ex vivo response by HLA-C-restricted CMV-specific TCR beta clonotypes.

A single record per CDR3 protein comes from TCRdb applying MiXCR to the reads. The table has about 440,000 distinct CDR3 sequences, 30% to 40% seen once; the top ten hold 12% to 15%. The CDR3 totals 16 residues. The junction had 3 bases not matched to a gene; V was cut back by 0 bases and J by 1 base. Germline CDR1 and CDR2: SNHLY and FYNNEI. In the case of this clonotype: Its antigen remains unidentified.

The source is a human donor in good health (CMV status not recorded). Some clones in this sample may be carry-over from other donors' samples. This rearrangement joins TRBV2 to TRBJ2-1; 7 nucleotides align to TRBD1. The specimen was PBMCs. DNA of the CDR3: TGTGCCAGCAGTGAAGCAGGGGGACAGTCCTACAATGAGCAGTTCTTC. Translating gives CASSEAGGQSYNEQFF.